These 19 T cell receptor beta chains were all obtained from the same sample, sequenced in a study of circulating tumor DNA in untreated peripheral T-cell lymphoma. This table comes from immunoSEQ multiplex PCR, and its TCRdb copy is limited to in-frame clones, with some not included. This sample has roughly 9,000 clones, with about 82% found just once. Input material: tumor tissue. All receptors come from a human donor with peripheral T-cell lymphoma.

The chain is built from TRBV15 and TRBJ1-5; D is unresolved. The V gene's germline CDR1 is LNHNV and CDR2 YYDKDF (reference sequence). The CDR3 is 14 amino acids. Trimming left V 5 bases short and J 2 bases short, with 10 bases between. CDR3 amino acids: CATSDWGGNQPQHF. DNA of the CDR3: TGTGCCACCAGCGATTGGGGAGGCAATCAGCCCCAGCATTTT. The full variable domain, its missing parts supplied by reference TRBV15 and TRBJ1-5, is DAMVIQNPRYQVTQFGKPVTLSCSQTLNHNVMYWYQQKSSQAPKLLFHYYDKDFNNEADTPDNFQSRRPNTSFCFLDIRSPGLGDTAMYLCATSDWGGNQPQHFGDGTRLSIL.

This clone was seen once. The chain links TRBV1 to TRBJ2-1; the table assigns TRBD2, which was not confirmed against the DNA. TRBV1 is noted as a pseudogene. The CDR3 loop spans 15 amino acids. In DNA form, the CDR3 reads TGCGCCAGCAGCCAGCGGGACGGATTTTACAATGAGCAGTTCTTC. This translates into CASSQRDGFYNEQFF.

This sequence joins TRBV25-1 and TRBJ2-6; D not resolved. Per germline, CDR1 MGHDK and CDR2 SYGVNS. With 8 bases removed from V and 0 bases from J, the gap between germline ends came to 14 bases. CDR3 length: 16 residues. The CDR3 nucleotides read TGTGCCAGCGGTAAGGGTTGGGGCTCTGGGGCCAACGTCCTGACTTTC. Protein: CASGKGWGSGANVLTF.

This chain links TRBV19 with TRBJ2-5; the D gene is possibly TRBD2 (7 bases). Trimming left V 3 bases short and J 2 bases short, with 13 bases between. The CDR3 covers 15 residues. Germline V gene sequence: CDR1 LNHDA, CDR2 SQIVND (reference sequence). CDR3 region: CASSIRGARQETQYF. Here the CDR3 DNA reads TGTGCCAGTAGTATTCGGGGGGCCCGTCAAGAGACCCAGTACTTC. The full variable domain, completed using reference TRBV19 and TRBJ2-5, is DGGITQSPKYLFRKEGQNVTLSCEQNLNHDAMYWYRQDPGQGLRLIYYSQIVNDFQKGDIAEGYSVSREKKESFPLTVTSAQKNPTAFYLCASSIRGARQETQYFGPGTRLLVL.

This rearrangement joins TRBV19 to TRBJ2-7; a weak D match, TRBD2 (6 bases). The germline gives CDR1 LNHDA, CDR2 SQIVND (reference sequence). Deletions cut 3 bases from V and 2 bases from J, with 11 bases between. The CDR3 runs 14 residues. The CDR3: CASSIPGETYEQYF. In DNA, the CDR3 is TGTGCCAGTAGTATCCCGGGGGAGACCTACGAGCAGTACTTC.

The CDR3, as DNA: TGTGCCTGGACGAGATCTGAGGGCTACACCTTC. The encoded protein is CAWTRSEGYTF. The chain joins TRBV30 to TRBJ1-2; D remains ambiguous. The germline V and J ends were trimmed by 4 bases and 8 bases, with 11 bases remaining between them. CDR3 size: 11 residues. Looked up from germline, CDR1 is GTSNPN and CDR2 is SVGIG (reference sequence).

This rearrangement joins TRBV19 to TRBJ1-4; tentative D call: TRBD1 (6 bases). Germline CDR1 is LNHDA and CDR2 is SQIVND (reference sequence). The ends were cut back, 6 bases at V and 7 bases at J, with 6 bases in the middle. The CDR3 runs 11 residues. For the CDR3, the DNA is TGTGCCAGTAGACAGGGTGAAAAACTGTTTTTT. Translating gives CASRQGEKLFF. Drawing the rest from reference TRBV19 and TRBJ1-4, the complete variable domain is DGGITQSPKYLFRKEGQNVTLSCEQNLNHDAMYWYRQDPGQGLRLIYYSQIVNDFQKGDIAEGYSVSREKKESFPLTVTSAQKNPTAFYLCASRQGEKLFFGSGTQLSVL.

In this sample, this clone turned up once. This sequence joins TRBV19 and TRBJ1-3, with D hard to call. V dropped 0 bases and J dropped 5 bases, with 5 bases sitting between them. CDR1 is LNHDA, CDR2 SQIVND, per germline (reference sequence). This CDR3 has 13 amino acids. CDR3 DNA: TGTGCCAGTAGTATAGATATTCGAAACACCATATATTTT. Protein sequence: CASSIDIRNTIYF.

In DNA form, the CDR3 reads TGTGCCAGCAGCTTAAAGGCTGGCCTTTCCTCCTATGGCTACACCTTC. This codes for CASSLKAGLSSYGYTF. The chain links TRBV7-7 to TRBJ1-2; D not resolved. The CDR3 is 16 amino acids. Looked up from germline, CDR1 is SSHAT and CDR2 is FNYEAQ (reference sequence). The ends were cut back, 2 bases at V and 4 bases at J, with 17 bases in the middle. Drawing the rest from reference TRBV7-7 and TRBJ1-2, the complete variable domain is GAGVSQSPRYKVTKRGQDVTLRCDPISSHATLYWYQQALGQGPEFLTYFNYEAQPDKSGLPSDRFSAERPEGSISTLTIQRTEQRDSAMYRCASSLKAGLSSYGYTFGSGTRLTVV.

This chain uses TRBV30 with TRBJ2-3; no clear D. Trimming stripped 1 base from V and 3 bases from J, with 11 bases between. The CDR3 length is 14 residues. CDR1 is GTSNPN, CDR2 SVGIG, per germline (reference sequence). The CDR3 protein is CAWSGPPGTDTQYF. DNA for the CDR3: TGTGCCTGGAGTGGGCCCCCGGGTACAGATACGCAGTATTTT.

The chain combines TRBV30 with TRBJ1-1; D is unresolved. Trimming shortened V by 2 bases and J by 2 bases, and 9 bases separated the two germline ends. This CDR3 is 13 amino acids long. Germline assignment: CDR1 GTSNPN and CDR2 SVGIG (reference sequence). The CDR3 DNA is TGTGCCTGGAGTCGAATCGGAAACACTGAAGCTTTCTTT. It encodes CAWSRIGNTEAFF.

This chain joins TRBV11-3 and TRBJ2-5; no definite D call. Trimming took off 5 bases at V and 5 bases at J, with 18 bases between the two ends. This CDR3 is 15 amino acids long. CDR1 and CDR2 (germline): SGHNT, YENEEA. The CDR3 spells CASSRTETTRETQYF. The CDR3 bases are TGTGCCAGCAGCCGAACGGAAACGACGAGGGAGACCCAGTACTTC.

The chain uses TRBV18 and TRBJ1-1; 7 nucleotides agree with TRBD1. The CDR3 loop spans 15 amino acids. Germline-derived CDR1 and CDR2 are KGHSH and LQKENI. V was pared by 5 bases and J by 3 bases, with 9 bases of the junction left unmatched. In DNA, the CDR3 is TGTGCCAGCTCAGGACTGGGACAGACCTACACTGAAGCTTTCTTT. Amino acid sequence: CASSGLGQTYTEAFF.

The chain links TRBV12-5 to TRBJ2-7; D is unclear. This CDR3 has 12 residues. The germline CDR1 and CDR2 sequences are LGHNT and FRNRAP. CDR3 DNA: TGTGCCAGTAGCTCTACCTCCTACGAGCAGTACTTC. The encoded protein is CASSSTSYEQYF.

The chain joins TRBV11-3 to TRBJ1-1; tentatively, D is TRBD1 (5 bases). The CDR3 sequence is 16 residues long. With 4 bases removed from V and 1 base from J, the gap between germline ends came to 16 bases. Per germline, CDR1 SGHNT and CDR2 YENEEA. For the CDR3, the DNA is TGTGCCAGCAGCTCAGAGGGGACTTGGAAGAACACTGAAGCTTTCTTT. Amino acid sequence: CASSSEGTWKNTEAFF. Full variable domain (missing parts from reference TRBV11-3 and TRBJ1-1): EAGVVQSPRYKIIEKKQPVAFWCNPISGHNTLYWYLQNLGQGPELLIRYENEEAVDDSQLPKDRFSAERLKGVDSTLKIQPAELGDSAVYLCASSSEGTWKNTEAFFGQGTRLTVV.

As to this clone: One junction end does not reproduce the germline sequence, and a read error may be involved. This chain connects TRBV25-1 to TRBJ2-7, with 11 bases fitting TRBD1. The germline gives CDR1 MGHDK, CDR2 SYGVNS. This CDR3 spans 14 amino acids. CDR3 DNA sequence: TGTGCCAGCAGTGAACCCGGACAGGGGGCATCACTGGGCTTC. Translating it yields CASSEPGQGASLGF.

The chain has TRBV5-1 and TRBJ1-1; 7 nucleotides align to TRBD1. Germline V gene lookup returns CDR1 SGHRS and CDR2 YFSETQ. This CDR3 contains 16 residues. The V gene end was trimmed by 3 bases and the J gene end by 5 bases; junction bases not matched to a gene: 13. The CDR3 region has the DNA TGCGCCAGCAGCTACGACCGACAGGGAGTGGAAACTGAAGCTTTCTTT. Translation gives CASSYDRQGVETEAFF.

On this clone itself: One end of the junction is discordant with germline, which a read error may explain. The rearrangement uses TRBV30 and TRBJ1-6; 7 bases are a match to TRBD1. Germline CDR1 and CDR2: GTSNPN and SVGIG (reference sequence). The CDR3 is 17 residues long. The CDR3 nucleotides are TGTGCCTGGACCGGACAGGTCCCTGGCTCCTATAATTCACCCCTTCACTTT. Amino acids: CAWTGQVPGSYNSPLHF.

This chain uses TRBV5-1 with TRBJ2-2; D gene uncertain. The V end lost 0 bases, the J end lost 0 bases, and 9 bases lay between the germline ends. The length of the CDR3 is 16 residues. Germline CDR1 is SGHRS and CDR2 is YFSETQ. The CDR3 here is CASSLAQTSNTGELFF. The CDR3 nucleotides are TGCGCCAGCAGCTTGGCCCAGACCTCGAACACCGGGGAGCTGTTTTTT. Combining the CDR3 with reference TRBV5-1 and TRBJ2-2 gives the whole variable domain KAGVTQTPRYLIKTRGQQVTLSCSPISGHRSVSWYQQTPGQGLQFLFEYFSETQRNKGNFPGRFSGRQFSNSRSEMNVSTLELGDSALYLCASSLAQTSNTGELFFGEGSRLTVL.